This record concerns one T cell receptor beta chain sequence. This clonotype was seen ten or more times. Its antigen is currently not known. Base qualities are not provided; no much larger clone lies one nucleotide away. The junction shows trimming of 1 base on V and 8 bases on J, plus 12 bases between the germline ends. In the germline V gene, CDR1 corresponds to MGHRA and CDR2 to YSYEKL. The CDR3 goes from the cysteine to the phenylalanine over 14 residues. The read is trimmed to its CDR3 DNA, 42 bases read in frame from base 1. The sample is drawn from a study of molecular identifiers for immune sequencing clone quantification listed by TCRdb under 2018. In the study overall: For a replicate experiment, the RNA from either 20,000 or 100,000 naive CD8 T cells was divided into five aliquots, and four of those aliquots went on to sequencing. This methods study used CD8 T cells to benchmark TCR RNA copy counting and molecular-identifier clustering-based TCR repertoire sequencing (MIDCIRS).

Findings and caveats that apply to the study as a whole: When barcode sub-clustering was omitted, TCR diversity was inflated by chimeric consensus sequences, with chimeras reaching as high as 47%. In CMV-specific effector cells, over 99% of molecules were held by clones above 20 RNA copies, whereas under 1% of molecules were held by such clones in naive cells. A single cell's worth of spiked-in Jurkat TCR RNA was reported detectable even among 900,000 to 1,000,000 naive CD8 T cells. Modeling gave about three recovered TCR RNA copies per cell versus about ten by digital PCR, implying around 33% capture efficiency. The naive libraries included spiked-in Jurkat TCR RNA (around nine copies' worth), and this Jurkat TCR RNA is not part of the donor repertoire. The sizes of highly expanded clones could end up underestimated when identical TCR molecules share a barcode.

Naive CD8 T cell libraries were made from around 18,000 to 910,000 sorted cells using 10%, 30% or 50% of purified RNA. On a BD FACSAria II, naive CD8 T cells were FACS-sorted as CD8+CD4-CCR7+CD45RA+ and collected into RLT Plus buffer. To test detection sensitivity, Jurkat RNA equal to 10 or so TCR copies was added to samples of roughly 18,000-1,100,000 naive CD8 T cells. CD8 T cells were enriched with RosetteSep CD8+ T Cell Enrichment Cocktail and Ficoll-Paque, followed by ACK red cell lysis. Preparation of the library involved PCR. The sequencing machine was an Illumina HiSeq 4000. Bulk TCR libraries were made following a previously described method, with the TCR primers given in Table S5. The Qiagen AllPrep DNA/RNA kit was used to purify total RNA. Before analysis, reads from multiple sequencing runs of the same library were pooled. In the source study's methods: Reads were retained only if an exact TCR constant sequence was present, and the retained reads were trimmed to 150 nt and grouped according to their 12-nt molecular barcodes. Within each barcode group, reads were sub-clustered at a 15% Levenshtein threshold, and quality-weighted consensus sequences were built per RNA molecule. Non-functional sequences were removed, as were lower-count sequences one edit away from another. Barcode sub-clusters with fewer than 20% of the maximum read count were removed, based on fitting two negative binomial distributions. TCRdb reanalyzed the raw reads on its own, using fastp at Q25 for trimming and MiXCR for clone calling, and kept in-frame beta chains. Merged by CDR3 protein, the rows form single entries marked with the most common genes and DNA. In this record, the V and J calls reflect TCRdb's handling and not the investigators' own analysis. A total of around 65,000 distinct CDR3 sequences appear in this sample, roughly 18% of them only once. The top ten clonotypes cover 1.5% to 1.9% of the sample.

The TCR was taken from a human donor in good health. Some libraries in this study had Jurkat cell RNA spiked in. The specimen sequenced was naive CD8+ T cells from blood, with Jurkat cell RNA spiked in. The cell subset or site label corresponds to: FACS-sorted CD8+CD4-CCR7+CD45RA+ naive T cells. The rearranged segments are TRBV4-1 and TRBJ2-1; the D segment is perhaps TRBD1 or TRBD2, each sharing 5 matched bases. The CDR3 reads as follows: CASSQGARGDEQFF. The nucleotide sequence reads TGCGCCAGCAGCCAAGGTGCTAGAGGGGATGAGCAGTTCTTC.